The 23 T cell receptor beta chains presented below share a single source sample, sequenced in a study of metastatic and nonmetastatic thyroid tumors (dated by TCRdb to 2020 to 2021). Libraries were constructed by PCR. Sequencing used an Illumina HiSeq 4000. TCRdb applied fastp at Q25 and MiXCR to the public reads, then kept only in-frame beta chains. A total of around 28,000 clones appear in this sample, around 16% of them only once. Clones ranked in the top ten supply roughly 4.7% of the sample. No treatment had been received by any patient before thyroid surgery. The sequencing sample was made of blood. All receptors come from a female donor with papillary thyroid cancer or a benign thyroid nodule (not recorded which). Some clones in this sample may be carry-over from other donors' samples.

This clone showed up many times. This rearrangement joins TRBV9 to TRBJ2-3; TRBD2 matches 10 bases. The CDR3 covers 19 residues. The trim removed 0 bases at V and 0 bases at J, leaving 10 bases unmatched. Germline loops: CDR1 SGDLS, CDR2 YYNGEE. Here the CDR3 DNA reads TGTGCCAGCAGCGTAGAGGGAGCGGGGGGGCCTTCTAGCACAGATACGCAGTATTTT. This codes for CASSVEGAGGPSSTDTQYF.

The V call is TRBV7-6, the J call TRBJ1-2, with D tentatively TRBD1 (6 bases). Germline lookup yields CDR1 SGHVS and CDR2 FNYEAQ. The CDR3 contains 13 residues. Trimming cost V 5 bases and J 5 bases, with 12 bases left between them. In DNA, the CDR3 is TGTGCCAGCAGCCTTGGACAGCGGTATGGCTACACCTTC. This gives the protein CASSLGQRYGYTF.

In its sample, this clone was seen many times. The chain joins TRBV7-9 to TRBJ1-6; D not resolved. Germline-derived CDR1 and CDR2 are SEHNR and FQNEAQ (reference sequence). The V and J ends lost 1 base and 13 bases respectively, with 11 bases between them. The CDR3 runs 13 residues. The CDR3, as DNA: TGTGCCAGCAGCTTAGGGGAATCCGCTCCCCTCCACTTT. It translates to CASSLGESAPLHF.

This clone showed up many times. This rearrangement joins TRBV5-6 to TRBJ1-1; possible D gene TRBD1, 6 bases. Trimming took 2 bases from V and 0 from J, leaving 14 bases between them. CDR3 size: 16 residues. Germline V CDR1 and CDR2: SGHDT, YYEEEE. The CDR3 coding sequence is TGTGCCAGCAGCTTAATACAGGGCCGAATGAACACTGAAGCTTTCTTT. This codes for CASSLIQGRMNTEAFF.

This clone was seen only once. A much larger clone lies one base from this, so it may be a read error. The rearrangement uses TRBV20-1 and TRBJ1-1; D may be TRBD1 (5 bases). CDR1 and CDR2 (germline): DFQATT, SNEGSKA (reference sequence). The CDR3 is 13 residues long. CDR3 coding DNA: TGCAGTGCTGACCCGTGGGGCAACACTGAAGCTTTTTTT. Protein sequence: CSADPWGNTEAFF.

With respect to this clone: Relative to the germline gene, one junction end is altered; a read error may explain this. V is TRBV5-1 and J is TRBJ2-5; 14 nucleotides line up with TRBD2. The germline V gene encodes CDR1 SGHRS and CDR2 YFSETQ. There are 19 residues in the CDR3. CDR3 region: CASSFIRGTSGSRGETQYF. For the CDR3, the DNA is TGCGCCAGCAGCTTTATCCGCGGGACTAGCGGGAGTCGAGGAGAGACCCAATACTTC.

This clone was recorded at least ten times. The genes are TRBV19 and TRBJ1-1; D uncertain. V was shortened by 6 bases and J by 4 bases, with 18 bases between the two germline ends. The V gene's germline CDR1 is LNHDA and CDR2 SQIVND (reference sequence). The CDR3 is 15 residues long. CDR3 loop: CASRDAPPEGTEAFF. CDR3 bases: TGTGCCAGTAGAGATGCCCCCCCCGAGGGCACTGAAGCTTTCTTT.

Many counts were recorded for this clone. The chain employs TRBV6-1 and TRBJ1-2, with D uncertain. The V end was cut by 1 base, the J end by 4 bases, with 10 bases between. CDR3 length: 14 residues. Per the germline V gene, CDR1 is MNHNS and CDR2 is SASEGT. This chain's CDR3 is CASSEVGPAYGYTF. The CDR3, as DNA: TGTGCCAGCAGTGAAGTTGGGCCCGCCTATGGCTACACCTTC.

This sequence joins TRBV9 and TRBJ2-7, with D possibly matching TRBD1 (7 bases). The V end was cut by 0 bases, the J end by 6 bases, with 10 bases between. The CDR3 runs 13 residues. CDR1 is SGDLS, CDR2 YYNGEE, per germline. The chain's CDR3 is CASSVAQGGEQYF. Written as DNA, the CDR3 is TGTGCCAGCAGCGTAGCCCAGGGGGGCGAGCAGTACTTC.

This clone was seen only a few times. The rearrangement links TRBV27 to TRBJ2-7; tentative D call: TRBD2 (5 bases). Trimming pared 5 bases from V and 7 bases from J, leaving 18 bases between. Germline V gene data show CDR1 as MNHEY and CDR2 as SMNVEV (reference sequence). The CDR3 runs 14 residues. The CDR3 sequence is CASSTYSGRSEQYF. The CDR3 nucleotides are TGTGCCAGCAGTACGTACTCGGGGAGAAGTGAGCAGTACTTC.

Ten or more counts support this clone. The rearrangement links TRBV19 to TRBJ2-3; D may match TRBD1 or TRBD2 (7 bases each). With 6 bases removed from V and 4 bases from J, the gap between germline ends came to 11 bases. The CDR3 sequence is 13 residues long. Germline V gene sequence: CDR1 LNHDA, CDR2 SQIVND (reference sequence). The CDR3 DNA follows: TGTGCCAGTAGCCAGGGGGGGGCAGATACGCAGTATTTT. This gives the protein CASSQGGADTQYF.

Details on this clone: The junction does not match germline at one end; this may be a read error. This chain connects TRBV11-1 to TRBJ2-3, with 10 positions matching TRBD2. There are 16 residues in the CDR3. Germline V gene sequence: CDR1 SGHAT, CDR2 FQDESV (reference sequence). CDR3 residues: CASNLGSSGGTDTQYF. The CDR3 DNA sequence: TGTGCCAGCAACTTAGGCTCTAGCGGGGGTACAGATACGCAGTATTTT.

This clone has at least ten counts. CDR3 protein: CASSQDTLTYEQYF. The CDR3 DNA reads TGTGCCAGCAGCCAAGACACCTTAACCTACGAGCAGTACTTC. The chain recombines TRBV3-1 with TRBJ2-7; no clear D. V gave up 0 bases and J gave up 2 bases, with 8 bases separating them. The CDR3 sequence is 14 residues long. Germline assignment: CDR1 LGHDT and CDR2 YNNKEL (reference sequence).

This clone was seen at least ten times. J is TRBJ1-5 and V is TRBV5-1; D might be TRBD1 (5 bases). V was shortened by 0 bases and J by 7 bases, with 11 bases between the two germline ends. Germline V gives CDR1 SGHRS, CDR2 YFSETQ. CDR3 length: 14 residues. The CDR3 DNA is TGCGCCAGCAGCTTGGAAGGGGTTAACCAGCCCCAGCATTTT. Protein: CASSLEGVNQPQHF. Using reference TRBV5-1 and TRBJ1-5 for the parts outside the CDR3, the full variable domain is KAGVTQTPRYLIKTRGQQVTLSCSPISGHRSVSWYQQTPGQGLQFLFEYFSETQRNKGNFPGRFSGRQFSNSRSEMNVSTLELGDSALYLCASSLEGVNQPQHFGDGTRLSIL.

This clone came up many times. This sequence joins TRBV11-1 and TRBJ1-2, with 10 positions matching TRBD1. Germline V lookup: CDR1 SGHAT, CDR2 FQDESV (reference sequence). The CDR3 loop spans 16 amino acids. After removal of 1 base from V and 7 bases from J, the junction contained 9 bases not matched to a gene. CDR3 coding DNA: TGTGCCAGCAGCTTAGGGGGACAGGGGTCCCTAAGTGGCTACACCTTC. It translates to CASSLGGQGSLSGYTF.

This clone was detected ten times or more. This chain joins TRBV19 and TRBJ2-1, with 7 bases fitting TRBD1. J lost 5 bases, V lost 5 bases, and 12 bases had no gene match. CDR1 and CDR2 (germline): LNHDA, SQIVND (reference sequence). CDR3 length: 16 residues. The CDR3 region has the DNA TGTGCCAGTAGTCCCCATGACAGGGTGGAAAACAATGAGCAGTTCTTC. It yields the protein CASSPHDRVENNEQFF.

In this sample, this clone turned up many times. This chain joins TRBV25-1 and TRBJ2-7; D is unresolved. CDR3 length equals 13 residues. Germline CDR1 MGHDK, CDR2 SYGVNS. The V gene lost 3 bases and the J gene lost 2 bases, with 8 bases spanning the gap. The CDR3 coding sequence is TGTGCCAGCAGTGACCGCGAGCCCTACGAGCAGTACTTC. This encodes CASSDREPYEQYF.

This clone was counted a few times. The V call is TRBV27, the J call TRBJ2-1; 7 bases are shared with TRBD1. Germline V gene lookup returns CDR1 MNHEY and CDR2 SMNVEV (reference sequence). The J segment lost 4 bases and the V segment lost 3 bases, leaving 9 bases of the junction unmatched. The CDR3 is 16 amino acids. This chain's CDR3 is CASSFEGGRSYNEQFF. CDR3 sequence (DNA): TGTGCCAGCAGTTTCGAAGGGGGCCGGAGTTACAATGAGCAGTTCTTC.

This clone turned up a few times. The CDR3 ends on some other residue instead of the conserved phenylalanine or tryptophan, so this is likely a read error. The V and J genes are TRBV6-2 or TRBV6-3 and TRBJ2-1, with 8 positions matching TRBD2. The CDR3 has 16 residues. Germline V lookup: CDR1 MNHEY, CDR2 SVGEGT. DNA of the CDR3: TGTGCCAGCGGGGATGCGGGGGGAGATATTTACAATGACCAGTTCTCC. Translation gives CASGDAGGDIYNDQFS.

There are a few counts of this clone. The chain couples TRBV10-1 to TRBJ2-1; 11 nucleotides match TRBD2. V shed 0 bases and J 8 bases; nucleotides not matched to a gene: 6. CDR1 WNHNN and CDR2 SYGVQD come from the germline V gene (reference sequence). The CDR3 covers 16 residues. DNA for the CDR3: TGCGCCAGCAGTGAGTCGACTAGCGGGGCCCCGGATGAGCAGTTCTTC. It codes for CASSESTSGAPDEQFF.

Points on this clone: This could be a read error, since a much larger clone is one nucleotide away. The sample carries other DNA sequences with the same CDR3. The V and J genes are TRBV7-9 and TRBJ2-5, with D hard to call. From germline, CDR1 is SEHNR and CDR2 FQNEAQ (reference sequence). V was trimmed by 9 bases and J by 0 bases, leaving 11 bases between them. The CDR3 loop spans 13 amino acids. The CDR3 spells CASSDANQETQYF. CDR3 DNA sequence: TGTGCCAGTAGTGACGCGAACCAAGAGACCCAGTACTTC.

This sequence joins TRBV6-1 and TRBJ1-2; D ambiguous. V shed 11 bases and J shed 4 bases, with 14 bases lying between them. Per germline, CDR1 MNHNS and CDR2 SASEGT. The CDR3 extends over 12 amino acids. CDR3 DNA: TGTGCCTTAGGTGGTGCATTCTATGGCTACACCTTC. Its protein product is CALGGAFYGYTF.

In this sample, this clone turned up a few times. One junction end does not reproduce the germline sequence, and a read error may be involved. The chain links TRBV28 to TRBJ1-6; 7 nucleotides line up with TRBD1. The germline V gene has CDR1 MDHEN and CDR2 SYDVKM. The CDR3 has 15 residues. Here the CDR3 DNA reads TGTGCCAGCAGTACTCAGGGGGTGAATAATTCACCCCTCTACTTT. This codes for CASSTQGVNNSPLYF.